This TCR beta chain appears in the sequencing data of a study of blood T cell repertoires in COVID-19. Study at large: There were acute and convalescent COVID-19 samples, and they came from the United States, Italy and Spain.

Some clones are missing from TCRdb's copy, which holds only in-frame ones; the method was immunoSEQ multiplex PCR. The sample comprises around 250,000 clones, 91% of which are singletons, and approximately 3% rests with the top ten. The study drew participants aged about 18 to 89 years from about two dozen US areas. Which cohort a participant joined came from the clinical history participants gave. The sample was PBMCs or T cells enriched from blood (not recorded which). The receptor comes from a man aged 40-49 years who had been exposed to COVID-19.

This chain's CDR3 is CASSQGRASNQPQHF. For the CDR3, the DNA is TGTGCCAGCAGCCAGGGTCGGGCTAGCAATCAGCCCCAGCATTTT. J is TRBJ1-5 and V is TRBV2, with D possibly TRBD1 on 5 matching bases. Germline values: CDR1 SNHLY, CDR2 FYNNEI. The V gene lost 6 bases and the J gene lost 0 bases, with 12 bases spanning the gap. CDR3 size: 15 residues.